A single sample is the source of the 9 T cell receptor beta chains below, sequenced in a study of blood T cell repertoires in COVID-19. Libraries were prepared by immunoSEQ multiplex PCR; TCRdb keeps only in-frame clonotypes and omits some of them. The repertoire holds about 260,000 clones, with around 87% as singletons. The sequenced sample consisted of peripheral blood. The receptors come from a woman aged 55 to 70 with COVID-19, enrolled during active disease.

The table lists this clone with a count of one. The same CDR3 can be traced to other DNA sequences in this sample. The gene calls are TRBV6-2 or TRBV6-3 and TRBJ1-5; D might be TRBD1 (5 bases). Trimming took off 3 bases at V and 6 bases at J, with 12 bases between the two ends. CDR1 and CDR2 (germline): MNHEY, SVGEGT. The CDR3 is made up of 14 amino acids. Written as DNA, the CDR3 is TGTGCCAGCAGTTATCGGCAGGGAGGTCAGCCCCAGCATTTT. Its protein is CASSYRQGGQPQHF.

The chain joins TRBV5-1 to TRBJ2-5, with D possibly TRBD1 on 6 matching bases. This CDR3 contains 13 residues. V was clipped by 6 bases and J by 1 base, with 10 bases between them. Germline V lookup: CDR1 SGHRS, CDR2 YFSETQ. CDR3 loop: CASKGTLQETQYF. For the CDR3, the DNA is TGCGCCAGCAAGGGGACACTCCAAGAGACCCAGTACTTC.

The CDR3 nucleotides are TGTGCCAGCAGCCAAGAACCGACTAGCAAACGGTTCTTC. This translates into CASSQEPTSKRFF. The chain is built from TRBV3-1 (or the pseudogene TRBV3-2) and TRBJ2-1, with 7 bases aligning to TRBD2. The CDR3 consists of 13 residues. The J segment lost 15 bases and the V segment lost 0 bases, leaving 8 bases of the junction unmatched. CDR1 and CDR2 (germline): LGHDT, YNNKEL (reference sequence).

The chain joins TRBV18 to TRBJ1-2, with a possible D match to TRBD1 (5 bases). This CDR3 is built from 19 residues. V was clipped by 3 bases and J by 4 bases, with 27 bases between them. Per germline, CDR1 KGHSH and CDR2 LQKENI. The CDR3 sequence is CASSPRSGGAGNSRYGYTF. Written as DNA, the CDR3 is TGTGCCAGCTCACCCAGGTCTGGAGGGGCAGGGAACTCTCGCTATGGCTACACCTTC. Variable domain in full (rest from reference TRBV18 and TRBJ1-2): NAGVMQNPRHLVRRRGQEARLRCSPMKGHSHVYWYRQLPEEGLKFMVYLQKENIIDESGMPKERFSAEFPKEGPSILRIQQVVRGDSAAYFCASSPRSGGAGNSRYGYTFGSGTRLTVV.

This clone appeared a single time. V and J are TRBV11-3 and TRBJ2-2; possibly TRBD1 for D (6 bases). Looked up from germline, CDR1 is SGHNT and CDR2 is YENEEA. With 4 bases removed from V and 1 base from J, the gap between germline ends came to 7 bases. This CDR3 is built from 14 residues. The CDR3 sequence is CASSSGQNTGELFF. CDR3 DNA sequence: TGTGCCAGCAGCTCGGGACAGAACACCGGGGAGCTGTTTTTT.

This clone was counted a few times. V usage is TRBV11-3 and J usage is TRBJ1-2, with D possibly TRBD1 on 6 matching bases. The CDR3 contains 14 residues. Germline assignment: CDR1 SGHNT and CDR2 YENEEA. The V and J ends lost 5 bases and 6 bases respectively, with 16 bases between them. The CDR3 nucleotides read TGTGCCAGCAGCAAAACCGCCAACAGGGATGGCTACACCTTC. It is translated as CASSKTANRDGYTF.

The chain's CDR3 is CASSKSGGPNTEAFF. The CDR3, as DNA: TGTGCCAGCAGCAAAAGCGGGGGGCCGAACACTGAAGCTTTCTTT. This sequence joins TRBV21-1 and TRBJ1-1. TRBV21-1 is annotated as a pseudogene. The CDR3 consists of 15 residues.

The genes are TRBV28 and TRBJ1-1, with 7 bases aligning to TRBD1. Germline trimming cut 2 bases from V and 3 bases from J; bases unmatched to any gene: 3. Looked up from germline, CDR1 is MDHEN and CDR2 is SYDVKM. This CDR3 spans 14 amino acids. For the CDR3, the DNA is TGTGCCAGCAGTTTACCAGGGGGTTACACTGAAGCTTTCTTT. The encoded protein is CASSLPGGYTEAFF.

V is TRBV6-5 and J is TRBJ1-6; the D gene is possibly TRBD1 (6 bases). Germline CDR1 and CDR2: MNHEY and SVGAGI. This CDR3 is 13 amino acids long. Trimming pared 6 bases from V and 8 bases from J, leaving 11 bases between. CDR3 residues: CASSTQGYSPLHF. For the CDR3, the DNA is TGTGCCAGCAGCACACAGGGTTATTCACCCCTCCACTTT.